This T cell receptor (beta chain) was identified in a study of blood T cell repertoires in COVID-19. At the level of the study: Sample material is recorded as cDNA or gDNA derived from T cells, B-cell-depleted T cells, or PBMCs.

Participants were placed into cohorts based on the clinical history they reported. Two negative PCRs, clearance, or symptom resolution were required of recovered Cohort 3 donors. Generated by immunoSEQ multiplex PCR, the TCRdb table keeps only in-frame clones and is missing some. The repertoire holds 300,000 to 450,000 clones, with 75% to 90% as singletons. The sequence came from a man aged 18-30 years who had recovered from COVID-19. The sequenced sample consisted of PBMCs or T cells enriched from blood (not recorded which).

The CDR3 nucleotides are TGTGCCAGCAGCTTAGAGATAGTTGTTTCACCCCTCCACTTT. Translation gives CASSLEIVVSPLHF. The chain uses TRBV7-9 and TRBJ1-6; D is uncertain. Trimming took 1 base from V and 9 from J, leaving 10 bases between them. This CDR3 has 14 residues. Germline V gene data show CDR1 as SEHNR and CDR2 as FQNEAQ (reference sequence). Combining the CDR3 with reference TRBV7-9 and TRBJ1-6 gives the whole variable domain DTGVSQNPRHKITKRGQNVTFRCDPISEHNRLYWYRQTLGQGPEFLTYFQNEAQLEKSRLLSDRFSAERPKGSFSTLEIQRTEQGDSAMYLCASSLEIVVSPLHFGNGTRLTVT.